This entry features one T cell receptor (beta chain) sequence. The data belong to a study of shared clonotypes between healthy human individuals. Partitioning of CD4+ cells yielded a CD45RA+ naive subset and a CD45RA-negative memory subset. CDR3 length: 15 residues. Germline lookup yields CDR1 SGHRS and CDR2 YFSETQ. The germline V and J ends were trimmed by 3 bases and 4 bases, with 15 bases remaining between them. The method was immunoSEQ multiplex PCR; TCRdb's version includes in-frame clones alone and lacks a portion of them. The sample records roughly 2.6 million clones, around nine tenths being singletons.

The sample consisted of naive CD4+ T cells sorted from blood. Indicated subset: CD45RA+ positively selected. V gene TRBV5-1 combines with J gene TRBJ2-3; D possibly corresponds to TRBD1 (7 bases). The receptor was isolated from a man between 18 and 29 years old in good health. The CDR3 is CASSSPGGSADTQYF. Here the CDR3 DNA reads TGCGCCAGCAGCTCTCCAGGGGGGTCGGCAGATACGCAGTATTTT.